This T cell receptor (beta chain) was profiled in a study of cytomegalovirus exposure and HLA in healthy donors. General observations from the study: Later analysis showed TCR association rates varying by HLA locus, highest for DRB1 and lowest for HLA-C. It was about 150 TCR beta chains that were listed as cytomegalovirus-associated. Productive status was seen about 87% or about 30% of the time for most TCR beta V segments in an earlier analysis.

The CDR3 runs 15 residues. J gave up 5 bases and V 5 bases, and 3 bases lay outside the gene matches. The V gene's germline CDR1 is MNHEY and CDR2 SMNVEV (reference sequence). 60 Vbeta and 13 Jbeta primers were used in PCR. The protocol was immunoSEQ multiplex PCR, while the TCRdb copy is restricted to in-frame clones and leaves out a portion. The data hold about 130,000 clones, with approximately 78% observed a single time. As concerns this clone: Its antigen is currently unknown.

Sequenced: PBMCs. The sequence was collected from a human donor in good health. The chain couples TRBV27 to TRBJ2-2; the match to TRBD2 covers 12 bases. The CDR3 sequence: CASSGLAGMTGELFF. The DNA for the CDR3 is TGTGCCAGCAGTGGACTAGCGGGGATGACCGGGGAGCTGTTTTTT.